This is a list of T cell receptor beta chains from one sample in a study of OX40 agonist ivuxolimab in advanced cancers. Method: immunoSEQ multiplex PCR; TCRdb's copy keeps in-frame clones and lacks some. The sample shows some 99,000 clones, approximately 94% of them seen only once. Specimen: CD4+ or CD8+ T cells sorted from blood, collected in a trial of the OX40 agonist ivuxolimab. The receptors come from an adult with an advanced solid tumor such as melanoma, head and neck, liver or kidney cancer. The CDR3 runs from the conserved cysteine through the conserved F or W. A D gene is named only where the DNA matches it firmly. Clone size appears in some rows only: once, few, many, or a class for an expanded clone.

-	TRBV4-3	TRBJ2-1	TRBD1	CASSQDSGRGFSAPNEQFF	TGCGCCAGCAGCCAAGATAGTGGCAGGGGGTTCTCTGCTCCCAATGAGCAGTTCTTC
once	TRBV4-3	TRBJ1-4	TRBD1	CASSPTVTGDEKLFF	TGCGCCAGCAGCCCGACGGTCACAGGGGATGAAAAACTGTTTTTT
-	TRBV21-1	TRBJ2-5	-	CASSVPGQGLNQETQYF	TGTGCCAGCAGCGTCCCGGGACAGGGGTTGAACCAAGAGACCCAGTACTTC
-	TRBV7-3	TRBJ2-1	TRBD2	CASSLGLAGGGYEQFF	TGTGCCAGCAGCTTAGGGCTAGCGGGAGGGGGTTATGAGCAGTTCTTC
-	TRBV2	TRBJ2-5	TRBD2	CASSESVAGGRFQETQYF	TGTGCCAGCAGTGAATCGGTAGCGGGGGGGCGGTTCCAAGAGACCCAGTACTTC
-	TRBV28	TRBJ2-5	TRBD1	CASSLNPGGTGETQYF	TGTGCCAGCAGTTTAAATCCAGGGGGAACGGGTGAGACCCAGTACTTC
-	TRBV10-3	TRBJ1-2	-	CAISDGYGYTF	TGTGCCATCAGTGACGGGTACGGCTACACCTTC
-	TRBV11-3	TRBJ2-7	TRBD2	CASSYRTSGEQYF	TGTGCCAGCAGCTACCGGACTAGCGGCGAGCAGTACTTC
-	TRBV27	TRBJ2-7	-	CASSSVISYEQYF	TGTGCCAGCAGTTCCGTTATCTCCTACGAGCAGTACTTC
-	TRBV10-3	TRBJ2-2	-	CAISIQGPTNTGELFF	TGTGCCATCAGTATACAGGGACCAACGAACACCGGGGAGCTGTTTTTT
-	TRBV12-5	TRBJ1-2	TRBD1	CASSLGQGDYGYTF	TGTGCTAGTTCACTGGGACAGGGCGACTATGGCTACACCTTC
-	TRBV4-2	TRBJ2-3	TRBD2	CASSQQVAGLTDTQYF	TGTGCCAGCAGCCAACAGGTAGCGGGGCTCACAGATACGCAGTATTTT
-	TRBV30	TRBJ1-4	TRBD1	CAWAGTGMRKLFF	TGTGCCTGGGCCGGGACAGGGATGCGGAAACTGTTTTTT
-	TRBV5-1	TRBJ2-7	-	CASSPGAGTYEQYF	TGCGCCAGCAGCCCGGGGGCAGGAACCTACGAGCAGTACTTC
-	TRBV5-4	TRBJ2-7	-	CASSPTSPVEAGREQYF	TGTGCCAGCAGCCCTACCTCCCCGGTGGAGGCTGGGCGCGAGCAGTACTTC
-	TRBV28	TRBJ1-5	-	CASSLPGFSNQPQHF	TGTGCCAGCAGTTTACCCGGATTTAGCAATCAGCCCCAGCATTTT
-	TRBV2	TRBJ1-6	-	CASSEPREGSPLHF	TGTGCCAGCAGTGAGCCCAGGGAGGGTTCACCCCTCCACTTT
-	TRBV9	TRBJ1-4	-	CASSVGRVPANEKLFF	TGTGCCAGCAGCGTAGGCAGGGTTCCGGCTAATGAAAAACTGTTTTTT
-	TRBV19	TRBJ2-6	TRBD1	CASSIGTGYSGANVLTF	TGTGCCAGTAGTATCGGGACAGGCTACTCTGGGGCCAACGTCCTGACTTTC
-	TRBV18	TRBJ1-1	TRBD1	CASSVDRGNTEAFF	TGTGCCAGCTCGGTCGACAGGGGGAACACTGAAGCTTTCTTT
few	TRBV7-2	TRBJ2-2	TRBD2	CASSLVFLAGTGELFF	TGTGCCAGCAGCTTAGTGTTCCTAGCGGGCACCGGGGAGCTGTTTTTT
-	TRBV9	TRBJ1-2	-	CASSASFMTGRYGYTF	TGTGCCAGCAGCGCTAGCTTTATGACAGGACGCTATGGCTACACCTTC
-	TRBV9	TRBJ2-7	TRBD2	CASTRYASGAYEQYF	TGTGCCAGCACCAGATACGCTAGCGGGGCCTACGAGCAGTACTTC
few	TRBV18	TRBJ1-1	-	CASSPRDMNTEAFF	TGTGCCAGCTCACCCAGAGACATGAACACTGAAGCTTTCTTT
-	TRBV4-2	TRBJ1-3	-	CASRDGLRAGNTIYF	TGTGCCAGCAGGGACGGACTCAGGGCTGGAAACACCATATATTTT